The 2 T cell receptor beta chains in this list originate from one sample, sequenced in a study of T cells in Graves' hyperthyroidism and ophthalmopathy. Amplification yielded TCR beta CDR3 regions, with RNA transcripts as the source. TCR CDR3 underwent first-round RT-PCR with the HTBI primer set. TCRdb itself ran the multiplex PCR reads through MiXCR, one entry per CDR3 protein. This table has about half a million distinct CDR3 sequences, approximately 25% appearing once. The source material was blood. Source of these receptors: a woman in her twenties or thirties with Graves' ophthalmopathy.

V usage is TRBV28 and J usage is TRBJ2-7, with 7 bases identical to TRBD2. The V gene end was trimmed by 5 bases and the J gene end by 5 bases; junction bases not matched to a gene: 12. Germline V CDR1 and CDR2: MDHEN, SYDVKM. The CDR3 covers 15 residues. This chain's CDR3 is CASSAETSWRDEQYF. In DNA form, the CDR3 reads TGTGCCAGCAGTGCTGAGACTAGCTGGAGAGACGAGCAGTACTTC.

This clonotype was counted at least ten times. The rearrangement joins TRBV5-5 to TRBJ1-5; D is unresolved. The CDR3 is 16 residues long. From germline, CDR1 is SGHKS and CDR2 YYEKEE (reference sequence). The V end lost 4 bases, the J end lost 5 bases, and 19 bases lay between the germline ends. CDR3 DNA sequence: TGTGCCAGCAGCCCCAAAGTACGTCGGGAGGATCAGCCCCAGCATTTT. It translates to CASSPKVRREDQPQHF.